The source of this TCR beta chain is a study of CXCR3-negative and CXCR3-positive naive CD8 T cells. The germline V gene has CDR1 LGHDT and CDR2 YNNKEL (reference sequence). The CDR3 sequence is 14 residues long. Naive CD8+ T lymphocytes were specified as CD45RO-CCR7+CD27+CD95-. Study-wide findings and caveats: CD5 surface expression was similar among naive subsets, and TCR strength was estimated by inference from TRB CDR3 properties. The TRBV-TRBJ usage of naive CXCR3-negative and CXCR3-positive cells was similar, but that of memory cells differed.

Points on this clonotype: Its antigen remains unknown.

Preparation of TRB cDNA libraries relied on 5' RACE carrying UMI labels. TCRdb reworked the 5' RACE reads into one entry per CDR3 protein, no DNA. The sample has 45,000 to 75,000 distinct CDR3 sequences. The sequence was obtained from a human donor in good health. Some clones in this sample may be carry-over from other donors' samples. The sequenced sample consisted of naive CXCR3- CD8+ T cells from blood. The subset here: CD45RO-CCR7+CD27+CD95- naive CD8+ T cells lacking CXCR3 (TNR3-). The chain couples TRBV3-1 to TRBJ2-7. The CDR3 reads CASSQVPVAYEQYF.